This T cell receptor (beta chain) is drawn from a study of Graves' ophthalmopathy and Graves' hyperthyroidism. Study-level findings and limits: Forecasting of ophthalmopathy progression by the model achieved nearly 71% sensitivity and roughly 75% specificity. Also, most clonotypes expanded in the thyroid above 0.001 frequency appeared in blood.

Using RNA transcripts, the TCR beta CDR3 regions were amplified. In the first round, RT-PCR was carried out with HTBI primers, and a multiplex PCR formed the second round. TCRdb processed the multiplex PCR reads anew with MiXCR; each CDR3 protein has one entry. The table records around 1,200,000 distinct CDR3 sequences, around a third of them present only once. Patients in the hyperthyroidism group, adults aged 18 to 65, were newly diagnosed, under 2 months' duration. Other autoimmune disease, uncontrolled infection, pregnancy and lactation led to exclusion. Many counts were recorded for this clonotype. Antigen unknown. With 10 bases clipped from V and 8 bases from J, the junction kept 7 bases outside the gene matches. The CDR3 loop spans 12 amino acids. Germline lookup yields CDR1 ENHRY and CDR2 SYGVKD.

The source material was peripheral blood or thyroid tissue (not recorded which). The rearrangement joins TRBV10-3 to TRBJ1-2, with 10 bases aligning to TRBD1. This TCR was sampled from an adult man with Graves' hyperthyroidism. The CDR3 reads CATLGTGAGYTF. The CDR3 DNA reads TGTGCCACCCTAGGGACAGGGGCCGGCTACACCTTC.